This T cell receptor (beta chain) was observed in a study of blood T cell repertoires in COVID-19. As for the study in general: From T cells, B-cell-depleted T cells, or PBMCs came the material, which was cDNA or gDNA.

In the original processing: Researchers report that nucleated cell counts were estimated from reference gene primer amplification. Libraries were prepared by immunoSEQ multiplex PCR; TCRdb keeps only in-frame clonotypes and omits some of them. The D gene and trimming were derived from the DNA, and the V and J assignments and clone size from that table. The data hold about 400,000 clones, with roughly 88% observed a single time. The sequence came from a woman aged 40 to 50 with acute COVID-19. The specimen was PBMCs or T cells enriched from blood (not recorded which).

The CDR3 DNA reads as TGTGCCAGCAGACCGACAGGGGGCAGCTACGAGCAGTACTTC. Its translation is CASRPTGGSYEQYF. V and J are TRBV6-5 and TRBJ2-7; 10 positions match TRBD1. This CDR3 has 14 residues. Germline V CDR1 and CDR2: MNHEY, SVGAGI. V gave up 6 bases and J gave up 3 bases; unmatched junction bases: 5.